Included here is one T cell receptor beta chain sequence, with context. Antigen specificity is unknown. Produced via immunoSEQ multiplex PCR; TCRdb's table is partial and in-frame only. This sample yields 4,500 to 5,000 clones, of which about 13% are seen a single time; approximately 25% belongs to the top ten. The entry originates in a study of tumour-infiltrating T cells in Burkitt lymphoma. About the study: The Burkitt lymphoma cohort spanned all epidemiological subtypes. Overall study results and limits: Public clonotypes, several, appeared across numerous Burkitt lymphoma patients.

The germline gives CDR1 MDHEN, CDR2 SYDVKM. There are 13 residues in the CDR3. With 6 bases removed from V and 4 bases from J, the gap between germline ends came to 12 bases. Source material: tumor tissue. The V call is TRBV28, the J call TRBJ1-2, with D maybe TRBD1 (6 bases). The receptor was isolated from a human donor with Burkitt lymphoma. CDR3 sequence reads: CASSPTGSYGYTF. CDR3 sequence (DNA): TGTGCCAGCAGCCCGACAGGTAGCTATGGCTACACCTTC.